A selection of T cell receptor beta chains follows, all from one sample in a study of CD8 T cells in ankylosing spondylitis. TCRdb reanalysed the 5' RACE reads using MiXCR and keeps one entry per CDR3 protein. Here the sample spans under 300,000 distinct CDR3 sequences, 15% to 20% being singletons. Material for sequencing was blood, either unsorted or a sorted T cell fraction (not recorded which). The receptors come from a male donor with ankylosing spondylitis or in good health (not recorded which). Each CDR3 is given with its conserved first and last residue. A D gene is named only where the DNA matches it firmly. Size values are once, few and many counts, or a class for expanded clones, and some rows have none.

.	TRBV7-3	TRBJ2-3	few	TGTGCCAGCAGCACAATCGGGGGAAGCACAGATACGCAGTATTTT	CASSTIGGSTDTQYF
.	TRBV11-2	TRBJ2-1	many	TGTGCCAGCAGCGCGAACCTCCCGGTACTAGTCGACCGGGGTGAGCAGTTCTTC	CASSANLPVLVDRGEQFF
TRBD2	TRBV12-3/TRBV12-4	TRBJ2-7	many	TGTGCCAGCAGCCTGGGACTAGCGGGAGGAGGCGAGCAGTACTTC	CASSLGLAGGGEQYF
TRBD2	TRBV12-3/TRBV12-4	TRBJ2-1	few	TGTGCCAGCAGTCGTCTAGCGGGAGACAACAATGAGCAGTTCTTC	CASSRLAGDNNEQFF
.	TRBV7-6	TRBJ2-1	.	TGTGCCAGCAGCTTACCCGTAGGGGCCTCCGTGGTCGATGAGCAGTTCTTC	CASSLPVGASVVDEQFF
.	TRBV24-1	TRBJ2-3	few	TGTGCCACCAGTGATTTCTCAGGGGAGAGCACAGATACGCAGTATTTT	CATSDFSGESTDTQYF
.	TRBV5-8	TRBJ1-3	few	TGTGCCAGCAGCTTGGGCGAAGTCTCAGGAAACACCATATATTTT	CASSLGEVSGNTIYF
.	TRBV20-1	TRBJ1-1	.	TGCAGCGCTTACTGGGGAGTGGACACTGAAGCTTTCTTT	CSAYWGVDTEAFF
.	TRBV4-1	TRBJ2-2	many	TGCGCCAGCAGCCCCGAGTTAGGTGACACCGGGGAGCTGTTTTTT	CASSPELGDTGELFF
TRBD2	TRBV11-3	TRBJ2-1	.	TGTGCCAGCAGCGTAGCCGGGGGAGGGTATGAGCAGTTCTTC	CASSVAGGGYEQFF
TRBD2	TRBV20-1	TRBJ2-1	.	TGCAGTGCTAAACGGACTAGACTACATGAGCAGTTCTTC	CSAKRTRLHEQFF
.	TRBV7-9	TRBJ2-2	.	TGTGCCAGCAGCTCAGGACAGAGCCGAGACGGGGAGCTGTTTTTT	CASSSGQSRDGELFF
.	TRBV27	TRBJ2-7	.	TGTGCCAGCAGTCTCCGAGGGGGATCCTACGAGCAGTACTTC	CASSLRGGSYEQYF
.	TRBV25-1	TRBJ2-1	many	TGTGCCAGCAGTGAATGGAGTGGCGTATACAATGAGCAGTTCTTC	CASSEWSGVYNEQFF
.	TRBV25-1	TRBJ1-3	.	TGTGCCAGCAGTGATGACTCTAGCTCTGGAAACACCATATATTTT	CASSDDSSSGNTIYF
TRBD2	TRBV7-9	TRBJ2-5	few	TGTGCCAGCAGCTTAGCGGGGACTAGCGGACTCCAAGAGACCCAGTACTTC	CASSLAGTSGLQETQYF
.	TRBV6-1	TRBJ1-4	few	TGTGCCAGCAGCGAAGGGGGATCGGAAAAACTGTTTTTT	CASSEGGSEKLFF
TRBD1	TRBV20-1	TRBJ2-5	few	TGCAGTGCTAGAGATTTAGAGGGACAGCTACAAGAGACCCAGTACTTC	CSARDLEGQLQETQYF
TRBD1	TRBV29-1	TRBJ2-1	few	TGCAGCGGCGGGGACAGGGGGGACTACAATGAGCAGTTCTTC	CSGGDRGDYNEQFF
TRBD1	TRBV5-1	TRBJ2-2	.	TGCGCCAGCAGCTCGGGACAGCTGACCGGGGAGCTGTTTTTT	CASSSGQLTGELFF
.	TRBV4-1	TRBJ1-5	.	TGCGCCAGCAGCTCCTCAGGGAATCAGCCCCAGCATTTT	CASSSSGNQPQHF
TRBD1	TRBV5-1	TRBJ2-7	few	TGCGCCAGCAGCTTATCAAGGACAGGGGTGGGATACGAGCAGTACTTC	CASSLSRTGVGYEQYF
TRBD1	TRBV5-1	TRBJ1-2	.	TGCGCCAGCAGCTTGGTCCGGGACAGCTATGGCTACACCTTC	CASSLVRDSYGYTF
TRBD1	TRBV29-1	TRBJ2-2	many	TGCAGCGTATCAGAACCGGGACAGGAGACCGGGGAGCTGTTTTTT	CSVSEPGQETGELFF
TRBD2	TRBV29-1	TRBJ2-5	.	TGCAGCGTTGCTGGCGCGGGAGGGCCGAGGGGACGAGAGACCCAGTACTTC	CSVAGAGGPRGRETQYF
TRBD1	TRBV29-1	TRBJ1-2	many	TGCAGCGCTCGGACAGGGAGCTTCTATGGCTACACCTTC	CSARTGSFYGYTF
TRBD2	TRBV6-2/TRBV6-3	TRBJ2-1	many	TGTGCCAGCAGCTCCGGGCTAGCGGTATACAATGAGCAGTTCTTC	CASSSGLAVYNEQFF
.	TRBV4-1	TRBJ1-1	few	TGCGCCAGCAGCCAAGAATACGGGGGCGCGATGAACACTGAAGCTTTCTTT	CASSQEYGGAMNTEAFF
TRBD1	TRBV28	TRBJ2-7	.	TGTGCCAGCAGGTTTCGACAGGGGGACGAGCAGTACTTC	CASRFRQGDEQYF
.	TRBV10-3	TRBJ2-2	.	TGTGCCACCCAGCCGAACACCGGGGAGCTGTTTTTT	CATQPNTGELFF
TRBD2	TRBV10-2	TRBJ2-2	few	TGCGCCAGCAGTGATCAGGGAGGGGTCGCCGGGGAGCTGTTTTTT	CASSDQGGVAGELFF
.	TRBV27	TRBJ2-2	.	TGTGCCAGCAGTTTATCAGCTCTAGCTGGGGCGTCCGGGGAGCTGTTTTTT	CASSLSALAGASGELFF
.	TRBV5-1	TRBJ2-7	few	TGCGCCAGCAGCTTCGGAGGGGGCGCAAACGAGCAGTACTTC	CASSFGGGANEQYF
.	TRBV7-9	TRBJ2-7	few	TGTGCCAGCAGCTCGGGACCGCACTACGAGCAGTACTTC	CASSSGPHYEQYF
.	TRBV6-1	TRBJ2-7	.	TGTGCCAGCAGTGGGCAGGGTATCCTCCACGAGCAGTACTTC	CASSGQGILHEQYF
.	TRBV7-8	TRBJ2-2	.	TGTGCCAGCAGCCACCTTTTAGGGGGTGGGGAGCTGTTTTTT	CASSHLLGGGELFF
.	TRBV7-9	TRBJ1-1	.	TGTGCCAGCAGCTCATCCGGTGAGGGACTAGCTTTCTTT	CASSSSGEGLAFF
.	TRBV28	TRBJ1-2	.	TGTGCCAGCAGTCCTGGCCAGGGGTTCAACTATGGCTACACCTTC	CASSPGQGFNYGYTF
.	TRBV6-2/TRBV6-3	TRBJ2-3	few	TGTGCCAGCACCCGACCCAGGGGGCGGGAGATTACAGATACGCAGTATTTT	CASTRPRGREITDTQYF
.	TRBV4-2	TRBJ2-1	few	TGTGCCAGCACCCAAGAGAACAATGAGCAGTTCTTC	CASTQENNEQFF
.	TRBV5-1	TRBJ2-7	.	TGCGCCAGCGGCAGGGCTGGGGAGCAGTACTTC	CASGRAGEQYF
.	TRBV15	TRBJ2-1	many	TGTGCCACCAGTGGGAGATTCGATGAGCAGTTCTTC	CATSGRFDEQFF
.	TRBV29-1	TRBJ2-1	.	TGCAGCGTTGACGGGCAATCCCCCAATGAGCAGTTCTTC	CSVDGQSPNEQFF
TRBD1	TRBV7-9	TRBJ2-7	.	TGTGCCAGCAGCCCCCGACAGGGGCCCCCTGAAGAGCAGTACTTC	CASSPRQGPPEEQYF
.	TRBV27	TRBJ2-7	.	TGTGCCAGCAGTTTAGCTAACGGCGAGCAGTACTTC	CASSLANGEQYF
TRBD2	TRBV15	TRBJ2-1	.	TGTGCCACCAGCAGAAATGGCGGGAGGGACAATGAGCAGTTCTTC	CATSRNGGRDNEQFF
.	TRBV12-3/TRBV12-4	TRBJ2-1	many	TGTGCCAGCAGTCCCCGGCCCGCCCATGAGCAGTTCTTC	CASSPRPAHEQFF
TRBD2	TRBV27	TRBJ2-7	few	TGTGCCAGCAGTTTTCTACTAGCGGGGGAGCAGTACTTC	CASSFLLAGEQYF
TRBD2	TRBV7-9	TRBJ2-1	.	TGTGCCAGCAGCTTTAGCGGGAGTTATGACAATGAGCAGTTCTTC	CASSFSGSYDNEQFF
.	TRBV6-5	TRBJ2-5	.	TGTGCCAGCAGTTACTTTTATACCGACAGCGAAGGTGGGGAGACCCAGTACTTC	CASSYFYTDSEGGETQYF
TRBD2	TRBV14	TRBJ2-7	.	TGTGCCAGCAGCCAAGGTCTCGGGAGGTCCCTCGAGCAGTACTTC	CASSQGLGRSLEQYF
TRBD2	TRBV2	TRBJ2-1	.	TGTGCCAGCAGGGAGCGGGAGCGGTGGAATGAGCAGTTCTTC	CASRERERWNEQFF
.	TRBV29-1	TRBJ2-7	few	TGCAGCGCCGCTCGGGTAAACTCCTACGAGCAGTACTTC	CSAARVNSYEQYF
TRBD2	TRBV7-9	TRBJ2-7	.	TGTGCCAGCAGCTTAGGGGGACTAGCGGGCTACGAGCAGTACTTC	CASSLGGLAGYEQYF